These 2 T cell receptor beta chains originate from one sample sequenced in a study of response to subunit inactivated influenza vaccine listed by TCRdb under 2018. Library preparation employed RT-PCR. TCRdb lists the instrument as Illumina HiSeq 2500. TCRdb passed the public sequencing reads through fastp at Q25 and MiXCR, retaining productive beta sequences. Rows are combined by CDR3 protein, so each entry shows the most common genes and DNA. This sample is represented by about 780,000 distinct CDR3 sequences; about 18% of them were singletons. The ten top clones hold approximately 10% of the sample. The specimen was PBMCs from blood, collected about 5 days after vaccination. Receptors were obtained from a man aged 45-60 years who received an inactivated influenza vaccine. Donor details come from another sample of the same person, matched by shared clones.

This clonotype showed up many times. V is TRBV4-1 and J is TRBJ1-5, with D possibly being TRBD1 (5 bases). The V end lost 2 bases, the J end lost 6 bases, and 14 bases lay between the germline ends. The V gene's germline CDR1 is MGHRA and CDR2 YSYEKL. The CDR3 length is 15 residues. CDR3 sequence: CASSQMGLAVQPQHF. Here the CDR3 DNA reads TGCGCCAGCAGCCAAATGGGGCTAGCGGTTCAGCCCCAGCATTTT.

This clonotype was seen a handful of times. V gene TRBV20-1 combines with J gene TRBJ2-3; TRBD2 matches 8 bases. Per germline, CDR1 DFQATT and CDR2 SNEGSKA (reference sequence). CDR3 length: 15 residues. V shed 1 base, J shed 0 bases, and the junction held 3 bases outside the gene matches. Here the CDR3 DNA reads TGCAGTGCTAGAGTACTAGCGGAAAGCACAGATACGCAGTATTTT. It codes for CSARVLAESTDTQYF.